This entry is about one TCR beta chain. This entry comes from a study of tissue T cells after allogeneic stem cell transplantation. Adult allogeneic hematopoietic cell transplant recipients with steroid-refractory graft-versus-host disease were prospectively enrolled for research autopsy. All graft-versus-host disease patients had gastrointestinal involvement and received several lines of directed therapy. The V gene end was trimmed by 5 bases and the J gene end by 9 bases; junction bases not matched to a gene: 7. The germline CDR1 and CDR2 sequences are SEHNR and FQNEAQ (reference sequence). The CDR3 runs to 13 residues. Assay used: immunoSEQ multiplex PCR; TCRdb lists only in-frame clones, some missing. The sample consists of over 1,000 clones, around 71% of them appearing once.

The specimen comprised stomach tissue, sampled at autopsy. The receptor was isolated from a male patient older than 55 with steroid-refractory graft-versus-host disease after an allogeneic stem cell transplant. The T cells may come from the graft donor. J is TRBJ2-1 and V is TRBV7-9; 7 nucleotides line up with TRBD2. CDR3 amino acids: CASSGGEAGEQFF. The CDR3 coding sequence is TGTGCCAGCAGCGGGGGGGAGGCGGGTGAGCAGTTCTTC. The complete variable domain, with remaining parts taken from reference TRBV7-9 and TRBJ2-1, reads DTGVSQNPRHKITKRGQNVTFRCDPISEHNRLYWYRQTLGQGPEFLTYFQNEAQLEKSRLLSDRFSAERPKGSFSTLEIQRTEQGDSAMYLCASSGGEAGEQFFGPGTRLTVL.